Listed here are 10 T cell receptor beta chains from one sample, sequenced in a study of cytomegalovirus exposure and HLA in healthy donors. The PCR made use of 60 Vbeta and 13 Jbeta primers. Generated by immunoSEQ multiplex PCR, the TCRdb table keeps only in-frame clones and is missing some. The sample consists of fewer than 110,000 clones, around three quarters of them appearing once. The specimen sequenced was PBMCs. Receptors were obtained from a man aged 25 to 45 in good health and CMV-seronegative.

This chain links TRBV7-3 with TRBJ2-7; 7 bases are a match to TRBD2. The V and J ends lost 5 bases and 4 bases, in that order; junction bases with no gene match: 11. This CDR3 comprises 15 residues. From germline, CDR1 is SGHTA and CDR2 FQGTGA. CDR3 loop: CASSQEASGVYEQYF. The DNA for the CDR3 is TGTGCCAGCAGCCAGGAGGCTAGCGGAGTTTACGAGCAGTACTTC.

This clone was counted only a few times. The chain uses TRBV29-1 and TRBJ2-7; 10 nucleotides align to TRBD2. The length of the CDR3 is 14 residues. From germline, CDR1 is SQVTM and CDR2 ANQGSEA. V shed 4 bases, J shed 2 bases, and the junction held 5 bases outside the gene matches. CDR3: CSVVPGTSAYEQYF. The CDR3 DNA sequence: TGCAGCGTTGTGCCCGGGACTAGCGCCTACGAGCAGTACTTC.

The rearrangement uses TRBV7-8 and TRBJ2-7; a possible D gene is TRBD2 (5 bases). With 2 bases removed from V and 4 bases from J, the gap between germline ends came to 12 bases. The CDR3 has 14 amino acids. Germline V CDR1 and CDR2: SGHVS, FQNEAQ. The CDR3 loop reads CASSLRLAPYEQYF. The CDR3 DNA is TGTGCCAGCAGCTTACGCTTAGCGCCGTACGAGCAGTACTTC.

The chain joins TRBV5-1 to TRBJ2-3; 14 bases fit TRBD2. CDR3 length: 16 amino acids. Germline V CDR1 and CDR2: SGHRS, YFSETQ. V was clipped by 2 bases and J by 5 bases; unmatched bases: 4. The CDR3 reads CASSLGLAGGIDTQYF. The CDR3 DNA sequence: TGCGCCAGCAGCTTAGGACTAGCGGGAGGAATAGATACGCAGTATTTT.

The chain is built from TRBV4-1 and TRBJ1-5; 9 bases fit TRBD1. Germline CDR1 and CDR2: MGHRA and YSYEKL. The CDR3 is 16 residues long. V trimming: 1 base; J trimming: 4 bases; junction bases outside the gene matches: 5. CDR3 loop: CASSQARTGDNQPQHF. In DNA, the CDR3 is TGCGCCAGCAGCCAAGCTAGGACAGGGGATAATCAGCCCCAGCATTTT.

This clone was picked up one time. The chain uses TRBV5-1 and TRBJ2-7, with 11 bases fitting TRBD2. Trimming took 4 bases from V and 1 from J; bases not matched to a gene: 7. This CDR3 has 16 amino acids. Per germline, CDR1 SGHRS and CDR2 YFSETQ. The CDR3 sequence: CASSPRTSGRSYEQYF. The CDR3 nucleotides are TGCGCCAGCAGCCCTCGGACTAGCGGGCGTTCCTACGAGCAGTACTTC.

The rearrangement uses TRBV7-2 and TRBJ2-1; 15 bases map to TRBD2. V lost 1 base to trimming and J lost 15 bases; unmatched junction nucleotides: 13. CDR3 size: 17 residues. From germline, CDR1 is SGHTA and CDR2 FQGNSA. The CDR3 protein is CASSLGFGLAGGPGMFF. The DNA of the CDR3 is TGTGCCAGCAGCTTAGGGTTTGGACTAGCGGGAGGGCCGGGCATGTTCTTC.

The rearrangement uses TRBV9 and TRBJ1-1; no clear D. The CDR3 sequence is 14 residues long. Trimming left V 0 bases short and J 1 base short, with 7 bases between. Germline V gene data show CDR1 as SGDLS and CDR2 as YYNGEE. The CDR3 DNA reads TGTGCCAGCAGCGTAGTGGCTGAGAACACTGAAGCTTTCTTT. Protein sequence: CASSVVAENTEAFF.

The chain joins TRBV5-1 to TRBJ2-2, with 7 bases lining up with TRBD1. The CDR3 sequence is 16 residues long. Germline V gene data show CDR1 as SGHRS and CDR2 as YFSETQ. The J segment lost 5 bases and the V segment lost 2 bases, leaving 9 bases of the junction unmatched. The CDR3 is CASSFAGGRNTGELFF. The CDR3 coding sequence is TGCGCCAGCAGCTTCGCAGGGGGTCGAAATACCGGGGAGCTGTTTTTT. The complete variable domain, with remaining parts taken from reference TRBV5-1 and TRBJ2-2, reads KAGVTQTPRYLIKTRGQQVTLSCSPISGHRSVSWYQQTPGQGLQFLFEYFSETQRNKGNFPGRFSGRQFSNSRSEMNVSTLELGDSALYLCASSFAGGRNTGELFFGEGSRLTVL.

The CDR3 loop reads CASSLGGYSNQPQHF. CDR3 nucleotide sequence: TGTGCCAGCAGCTTGGGAGGGTATAGCAATCAGCCCCAGCATTTT. This chain joins TRBV5-6 and TRBJ1-5; D uncertain. In germline, CDR1 is SGHDT, CDR2 YYEEEE. The CDR3 is 15 amino acids. The germline V and J ends were trimmed by 0 bases and 0 bases, with 7 bases remaining between them.